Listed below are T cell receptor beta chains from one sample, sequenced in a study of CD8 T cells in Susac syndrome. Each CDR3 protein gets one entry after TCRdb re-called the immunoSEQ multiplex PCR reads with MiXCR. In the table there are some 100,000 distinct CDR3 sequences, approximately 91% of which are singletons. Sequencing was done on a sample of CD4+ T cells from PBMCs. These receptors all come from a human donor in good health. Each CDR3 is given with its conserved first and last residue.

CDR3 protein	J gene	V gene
CASSIWARNAGYTF	TRBJ1-2	TRBV19
CASSPPGQGRNYGYTF	TRBJ1-2	TRBV18
CASSESEGSPLHF	TRBJ1-6	TRBV25-1
CASSIEGASYGYTF	TRBJ1-2	TRBV19
CASSSRLGNTEAFF	TRBJ1-1	TRBV7-9
CASSSDPLFETQYF	TRBJ2-5	TRBV5-4
CASGNGAAGANVLTF	TRBJ2-6	TRBV5-1
CATSDGFKETQYF	TRBJ2-5	TRBV24-1
CASSLSGTALYYEQYF	TRBJ2-7	TRBV5-1
CASSYGSSGYEKLFF	TRBJ1-4	TRBV6-5
CASSLRTHPYEQYF	TRBJ2-7	TRBV7-9
CASTPAGQNTGELFF	TRBJ2-2	TRBV19
CASSQDQTQPQHF	TRBJ1-5	TRBV4-3
CASSLIVGDRAFF	TRBJ1-1	TRBV7-3
CAISDSPLGGIQYF	TRBJ2-4	TRBV10-3
CASSWGQGAPMNTEAFF	TRBJ1-1	TRBV5-4
CSARGRTEGYEQYF	TRBJ2-7	TRBV29-1
CASSLAPSGSNQPQHF	TRBJ1-5	TRBV7-2
CASSPNRGLMNEQFF	TRBJ2-1	TRBV5-6
CASSYKGQGNQPQHF	TRBJ1-5	TRBV6-2/TRBV6-3
CASSAGITPGEQFF	TRBJ2-1	TRBV9